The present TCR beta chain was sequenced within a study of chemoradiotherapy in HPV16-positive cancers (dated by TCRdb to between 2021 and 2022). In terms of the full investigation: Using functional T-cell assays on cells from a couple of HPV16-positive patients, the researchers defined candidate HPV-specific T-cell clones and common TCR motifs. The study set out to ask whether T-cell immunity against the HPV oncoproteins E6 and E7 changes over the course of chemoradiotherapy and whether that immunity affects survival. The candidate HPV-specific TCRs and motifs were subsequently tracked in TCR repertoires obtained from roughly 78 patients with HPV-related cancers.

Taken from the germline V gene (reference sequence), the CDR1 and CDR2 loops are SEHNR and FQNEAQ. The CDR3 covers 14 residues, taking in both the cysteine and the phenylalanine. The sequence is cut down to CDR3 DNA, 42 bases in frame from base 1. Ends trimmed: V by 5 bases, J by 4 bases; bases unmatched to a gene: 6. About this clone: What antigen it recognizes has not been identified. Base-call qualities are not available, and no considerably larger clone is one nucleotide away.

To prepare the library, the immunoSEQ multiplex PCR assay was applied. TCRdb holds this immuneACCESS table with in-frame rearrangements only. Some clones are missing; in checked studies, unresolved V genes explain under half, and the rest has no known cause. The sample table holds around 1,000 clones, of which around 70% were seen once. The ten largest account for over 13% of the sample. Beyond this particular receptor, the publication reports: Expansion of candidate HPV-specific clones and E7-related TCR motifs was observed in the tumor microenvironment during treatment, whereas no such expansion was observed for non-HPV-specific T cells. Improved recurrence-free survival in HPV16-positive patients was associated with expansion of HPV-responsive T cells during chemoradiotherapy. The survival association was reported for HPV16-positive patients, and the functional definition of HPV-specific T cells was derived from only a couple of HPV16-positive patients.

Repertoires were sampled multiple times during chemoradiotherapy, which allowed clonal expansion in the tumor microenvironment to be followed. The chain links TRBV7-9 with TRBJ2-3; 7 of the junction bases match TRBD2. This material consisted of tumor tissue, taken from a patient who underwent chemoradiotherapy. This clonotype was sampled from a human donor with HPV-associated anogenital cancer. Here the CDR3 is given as CASSPSGNADTQYF. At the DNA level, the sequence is TGTGCCAGCAGCCCCAGCGGGAACGCAGATACGCAGTATTTT.